This T cell receptor beta chain was observed in a study of tumor-infiltrating lymphocytes in primary liver carcinoma. The CDR3 has 13 amino acids. V gave up 4 bases and J gave up 12 bases; unmatched junction bases: 4. Germline values: CDR1 SEHNR, CDR2 FQNEAQ (reference sequence). Findings of the study overall: Pairs comparing tumor with adjacent tissue or blood overlapped less than pairs drawn from tumor regions.

For each extraction, RNA and DNA were obtained together from 20-30 mg of unsorted bulk tissue. At sampling, these chronic HBV carriers had received no treatment. Tumor samples were assessed, and every one had over 75% viable tumor cells. Remarks on this clonotype: Its antigen is currently unknown.

A constant-region primer served to make TCR beta cDNA from about 500 ng total RNA. Generation of the TCR beta libraries relied on three nested multiplex PCR rounds using slightly modified ARM-PCR. Forward primers for TRBV1-TRBV30 and a C-beta reverse primer served the first two PCR rounds, at roughly 10 cycles each. TCRdb re-called the multiplex PCR reads with MiXCR, one entry per CDR3 protein. The table includes some 94,000 distinct CDR3 sequences, around 63% detected once. This TCR came from a woman aged 60-75 years with primary liver carcinoma and hepatitis B virus infection. The sequenced material came from liver tumor tissue from sampling region 5. Documented subset: tumor region T5, tumor centre. The chain couples TRBV7-9 to TRBJ1-6, with 9 positions matching TRBD1. The CDR3 region is CASSWDRDLPLHF. CDR3 bases: TGTGCCAGCAGCTGGGACAGGGATTTACCCCTCCACTTT.